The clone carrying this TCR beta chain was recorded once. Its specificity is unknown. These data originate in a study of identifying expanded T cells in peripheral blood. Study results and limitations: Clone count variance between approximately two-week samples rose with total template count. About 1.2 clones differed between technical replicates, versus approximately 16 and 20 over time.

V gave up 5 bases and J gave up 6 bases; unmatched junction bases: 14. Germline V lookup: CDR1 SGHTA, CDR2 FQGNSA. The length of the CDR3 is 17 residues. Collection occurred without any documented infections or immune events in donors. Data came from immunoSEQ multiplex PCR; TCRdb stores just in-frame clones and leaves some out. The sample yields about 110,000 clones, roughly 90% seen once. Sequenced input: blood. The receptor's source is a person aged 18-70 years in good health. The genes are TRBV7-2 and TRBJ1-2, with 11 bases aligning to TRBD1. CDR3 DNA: TGTGCCAGCAGCCCTCAAGGGACAGGGGGTTCAAGAGATGGCTACACCTTC. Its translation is CASSPQGTGGSRDGYTF.